Reported below is one T cell receptor beta chain. A much larger clone differs by one base, so this may be a read error. MiXCR, run by TCRdb on the reads, gives a single entry per CDR3 protein. The profile shows a few hundred thousand distinct CDR3 sequences, 15% to 20% of them singletons. The data originate from a study of T cell repertoires in cytomegalovirus infection. The overall study: Public TCR beta signature analysis indicated the presence of both CMV infection and matching HLA type.

CDR3 size: 17 residues. The junction had 20 bases not matched to a gene; V was cut back by 4 bases and J by 8 bases. Germline-derived CDR1 and CDR2 are SGHTA and FQGNSA. The gene calls are TRBV7-2 and TRBJ2-7; 7 nucleotides align to TRBD2. The sequenced sample consisted of CD8+ T cells from PBMCs. The TCR originated in a human donor in good health (CMV status not recorded). Some clones in this sample may be carry-over from other donors' samples. CDR3 sequence reads: CASSSISGGPGLGKQYF. The DNA of the CDR3 is TGTGCCAGCAGCTCTATTTCGGGGGGACCAGGGTTGGGCAAGCAGTACTTC.